The entry below describes one TCR beta chain. V lost 7 bases, J lost 0 bases, and 10 bases lay in between. The germline V gene encodes CDR1 MNHNY and CDR2 SVGAGI (reference sequence). The CDR3 runs to 14 residues. All enrollees were about 18 to 89 years old and from 24 US areas. Which cohort a participant joined came from the clinical history participants gave. The sample is drawn from a study of blood T cell repertoires in COVID-19. For the study at large: COVID-19 samples, acute and convalescent, were from the United States, Italy and Spain.

Methods used by the authors: Amplified reference gene primers provided the basis for estimating nucleated cell counts. Assay: immunoSEQ multiplex PCR; the TCRdb copy retains only in-frame clones and omits some. V and J calls and clone size are given by that table; D and trimming were obtained from the DNA. The data contain roughly 200,000 clones, roughly 82% of them singletons. Material: PBMCs or T cells enriched from blood (not recorded which). The TCR was taken from a middle-aged man who had recovered from COVID-19. This sequence joins TRBV6-6 and TRBJ1-5; D call uncertain. The CDR3 nucleotides are TGTGCCAGCAATCCCGGGTATAGCAATCAGCCCCAGCATTTT. Protein product: CASNPGYSNQPQHF.